This T cell receptor (beta chain) was recovered during a study of T cells in Graves' hyperthyroidism and ophthalmopathy. General study points: A 13 V-J signature model discriminated ophthalmopathy versus stable hyperthyroidism.

Thyroid ultrasound, orbital computed tomography, clinical symptoms, and serum thyroxine and TRAb underpinned diagnoses. This sample holds PBMCs from 10 ml fresh peripheral blood. Amplification of TCR beta CDR3 regions used RNA as the template. HTBI primers were employed in a first-round RT-PCR of the TCR CDR3. Each CDR3 protein is one row after TCRdb ran MiXCR on the multiplex PCR reads. The sample has under 350,000 distinct CDR3 sequences, over 15% seen once. Germline lookup yields CDR1 DFQATT and CDR2 SNEGSKA (reference sequence). Trimming stripped 4 bases from V and 0 bases from J, with 6 bases between. CDR3 length equals 12 residues. At least ten counts were recorded for this clonotype. Its antigen is not identified.

Sample: blood. The V and J genes are TRBV20-1 and TRBJ2-5; weak D call: TRBD1 (5 bases). This TCR was recovered from a woman aged 55-70 years with Graves' ophthalmopathy. The CDR3 is CSATGNQETQYF. The CDR3 nucleotides are TGCAGTGCTACAGGGAACCAAGAGACCCAGTACTTC.